The rows below give T cell receptor beta chains drawn from one sample of a study of T cell changes during pregnancy in multiple sclerosis. Using immunoSEQ multiplex PCR, the repertoire was profiled, and TCRdb retains in-frame clones only, with some absent. Of around 60,000 clones listed, 90% to 95% were seen once; the top ten hold roughly 0.4%. Sequences were derived from CD4+ T cells from peripheral blood mononuclear cells, sampled before pregnancy. Receptors were obtained from a female donor with multiple sclerosis, enrolled in a pregnancy study. Each CDR3 is given with its conserved first and last residue. The D gene is left open where the match is weak. Expanded clones are given a class, and other clones once, few, many or no size at all.

>NA|TRBJ2-7|TRBV28|TRBD2
TGTGCCAGCAGCATACTATACCAGGGACTAACGACCTACGAGCAGTACTTC
CASSILYQGLTTYEQYF
>NA|TRBJ2-7|TRBV18|NA
TGTGCCAGCTCACCACCGCGGGGTTCCAACGAGCAGTACTTC
CASSPPRGSNEQYF
>NA|TRBJ1-1|TRBV19|TRBD1
TGTGCCAGTAGTGGGGGACAGGGGGCTTTCTTT
CASSGGQGAFF
>NA|TRBJ2-7|TRBV28|TRBD2
TGTGCCAGCAGGGGGGGGGCTAGCGGGAGCCATATTGCCTACGAGCAGTACTTC
CASRGGASGSHIAYEQYF
>NA|TRBJ1-1|TRBV19|TRBD1
TGTGCCAGTAGTATTGGACAGGACGCGACTGAAGCTTTCTTT
CASSIGQDATEAFF
>NA|TRBJ1-2|TRBV5-1|NA
TGCGCCAGCAGCCCACAGGGATTTGGCTACACCTTC
CASSPQGFGYTF
>once|TRBJ2-1|TRBV11-2|TRBD1
TGTGCCAGCAGCTGGACAGGGGGCCGTTACAATGAGCAGTTCTTC
CASSWTGGRYNEQFF
>NA|TRBJ1-4|TRBV7-9|NA
TGTGCCAGCAGCTCGGCGGGTACAACTAATGAAAAACTGTTTTTT
CASSSAGTTNEKLFF
>once|TRBJ2-1|TRBV7-8|TRBD2
TGTGCCAGCAGCCATGGGACTAGCGGTGTGAAGGAGCAGTTCTTC
CASSHGTSGVKEQFF
>once|TRBJ2-1|TRBV19|TRBD1
TGTGCCAGTAGGACACCGGGACAGGGATACAATGAGCAGTTCTTC
CASRTPGQGYNEQFF
>NA|TRBJ2-3|TRBV7-2|NA
TGTGCCAGCAGCTTGGGCGGGCACGGCACAGATACGCAGTATTTT
CASSLGGHGTDTQYF
>NA|TRBJ2-1|TRBV27|TRBD2
TGTGCCAGCAGCTCGACCGGGACTAGCGGCTACAATGAGCAGTTCTTC
CASSSTGTSGYNEQFF
>NA|TRBJ2-7|TRBV7-3|TRBD1
TGTGCCAGCAGCTTAGGGGGGACAGGGTCCTACGAGCAGTACTTC
CASSLGGTGSYEQYF
>NA|TRBJ1-2|TRBV19|NA
TGTGCCACCTCCTTCGGCGCCAGCGATCACTATGGCTACACCTTC
CATSFGASDHYGYTF
>NA|TRBJ2-1|TRBV5-3|TRBD2
TGTGCCAGAAGCTCCTTACTATCCAGCGGGAGCAATGAGCAGTTCTTC
CARSSLLSSGSNEQFF
>NA|TRBJ2-7|TRBV16|TRBD1
TGTGCCAGCAGTTCAGCCGGGACAGGGCCCTACGAGCAGTACTTC
CASSSAGTGPYEQYF
>NA|TRBJ2-7|TRBV20-1|TRBD1
TGCAGTTCTGGACAGGGGTACGAGCAGTACTTC
CSSGQGYEQYF
>once|TRBJ2-3|TRBV21-1|NA
TGTGCCAGCAGCAAAGCCGACAGGACTAGCGGGAGGGAGGTCATGGGCACAGATACGCAGTATTTT
CASSKADRTSGREVMGTDTQYF
>NA|TRBJ2-2|TRBV6-5|TRBD2
TGTGCCAGCAGACCTAGCGGGAACACCGGGGAGCTGTTTTTT
CASRPSGNTGELFF
>NA|TRBJ2-3|TRBV18|TRBD2
TGTGCCAGCTCACCCAGGACTAGCGGCACAGATACGCAGTATTTT
CASSPRTSGTDTQYF
>NA|TRBJ1-4|TRBV5-5|NA
TGTGCCAGCAGCTTGATCGGTAGGGGCGAAAAACTGTTTTTT
CASSLIGRGEKLFF
>NA|TRBJ2-1|TRBV4-2|TRBD2
TGTGCCAGCAGCCAAGATGATGGGGGACTAGCGCCTGCTAGCTCCTACAATGAGCAGTTCTTC
CASSQDDGGLAPASSYNEQFF
>few|TRBJ1-3|TRBV18|TRBD1
TGTGCCAGCTCACCGCAGGGGGGCCGCTCTGGAAACACCATATATTTT
CASSPQGGRSGNTIYF
>once|TRBJ2-1|TRBV7-9|NA
TGTGCCAGCAGCTTAGCGGGAGACAACAATGAGCAGTTCTTC
CASSLAGDNNEQFF
>NA|TRBJ1-3|TRBV4-2|NA
TGTGCCAGCAGCCGCTCGACAAGTTCTAACGGAAACACCATATATTTT
CASSRSTSSNGNTIYF
>NA|TRBJ1-5|TRBV7-2|NA
TGTGCCAGCAGCTCCCCATTCGGGGGGGAGCCCCAGCATTTT
CASSSPFGGEPQHF
>once|TRBJ2-5|TRBV4-3|TRBD2
TGCGCCAGCAGCCAAGCCGGACTAGCGGGACAGACCCAGTACTTC
CASSQAGLAGQTQYF
>NA|TRBJ2-1|TRBV7-3|TRBD2
TGTGCCAGCAGCTTACTAGCGGGAGTGGGGAATGAGCAGTTCTTC
CASSLLAGVGNEQFF
>once|TRBJ1-2|TRBV30|NA
TGTGCCTGGATGCAGGGATTAGGCTATGGCTACACCTTC
CAWMQGLGYGYTF
>NA|TRBJ2-3|TRBV4-1|TRBD1
TGCGCCAGCAGCCAGATTCCAGGGGGTAGTCCCCCCACAGATACGCAGTATTTT
CASSQIPGGSPPTDTQYF
>NA|TRBJ2-5|TRBV18|TRBD1
TGTGCCAGCTCACCGCAGACAGGGCAAGAGACCCAGTACTTC
CASSPQTGQETQYF
>NA|TRBJ2-1|TRBV6-5|TRBD2
TGTGCCAGCAGTCGTAATAGCGGGATAGTAAATGAGCAGTTCTTC
CASSRNSGIVNEQFF
>NA|TRBJ2-7|TRBV5-4|TRBD2
TGTGCCAGCAGCTCCGGACTAGCGGGAGCCGAGCAGTACTTC
CASSSGLAGAEQYF
>NA|TRBJ1-1|TRBV6-1|NA
TGTGCCAGCAGTGAACCCGGGGGAACACTTACGAGTGAAGCTTTCTTT
CASSEPGGTLTSEAFF
>NA|TRBJ2-1|TRBV4-3|TRBD1
TGCGCCAGCAGCCAAGAGGGGACAGGGGTCAATGAGCAGTTCTTC
CASSQEGTGVNEQFF
>NA|TRBJ1-4|TRBV6-6|NA
TGTGCCAGCAGCCAATTGCTAGGGGTTCATGAAAAACTGTTTTTT
CASSQLLGVHEKLFF
>NA|TRBJ2-7|TRBV23-1|NA
TGCGCCAGCAGTCAATCGGGCAGGGGCGAGCAGTACTTC
CASSQSGRGEQYF
>once|TRBJ2-3|TRBV19|NA
TGTGCCAGTAGTCAGCGGGCCACAGATACGCAGTATTTT
CASSQRATDTQYF
>NA|TRBJ1-2|TRBV25-1|NA
TGTGCCAGCAGTGATGGCGGGGGGTTTGCCTATGGCTACACCTTC
CASSDGGGFAYGYTF
>NA|TRBJ1-2|TRBV2|NA
TGTGCCAGCAGTCGACAGGTTAACTATGGCTACACCTTC
CASSRQVNYGYTF
>once|TRBJ2-7|TRBV28|NA
TGTGCCAGCAGTCCACTTGACAGTCTGGAGCAGTACTTC
CASSPLDSLEQYF
>NA|TRBJ1-5|TRBV6-5|TRBD1
TGTGCCAGCAGCCCCGACAGGGGCAATCAGCCCCAGCATTTT
CASSPDRGNQPQHF
>NA|TRBJ2-6|TRBV28|NA
TGTGCCAGCAGACCTAACAGGGACTCTGGGGCCAACGTCCTGACTTTC
CASRPNRDSGANVLTF
>NA|TRBJ2-1|TRBV6-5|NA
TGTGCCAGCAGACCAGACAGGTCGACCTACAATGAGCAGTTCTTC
CASRPDRSTYNEQFF
>NA|TRBJ2-1|TRBV9|TRBD1
TGTGCCAGCAGCCCCCAGGTGGGACAGGGGGCCCATAACCCCTACAATGAGCAGTTCTTC
CASSPQVGQGAHNPYNEQFF
>NA|TRBJ2-1|TRBV20-1|TRBD1
TGCAGTGCTGGGGACAGGGGTCTTCAGTTCTTC
CSAGDRGLQFF
>NA|TRBJ1-1|TRBV14|NA
TGTGCCAGCAGCCAACCAGGGATGAACACTGAAGCTTTCTTT
CASSQPGMNTEAFF
>few|TRBJ1-1|TRBV9|NA
TGTGCCAGCAGCGTAGGTTCCAGGCAGGGATGGACTGAAGCTTTCTTT
CASSVGSRQGWTEAFF
>NA|TRBJ2-1|TRBV27|TRBD2
TGTGCCAGCGGCCCTCGACTAGCGGGGACCTCAAATGAGCAGTTCTTC
CASGPRLAGTSNEQFF
>NA|TRBJ2-3|TRBV6-4|NA
TGTGCCAGCAGTCTCGGAGGGGCCGTGGGAGATACGCAGTATTTT
CASSLGGAVGDTQYF
>NA|TRBJ1-2|TRBV28|NA
TGTGCCAGCAGTTTATCTTCCAGGGTGAGAACCTTC
CASSLSSRVRTF
>NA|TRBJ2-5|TRBV7-2|TRBD2
TGTGCCAGCAGCTTTGTAGCGGGAGGGGAGACCCAGTACTTC
CASSFVAGGETQYF
>NA|TRBJ1-1|TRBV19|TRBD1
TGTGCCAGTAGTATATCCCCCGACAGGGGGCCTCTAAAGGGAACTGAAGCTTTCTTT
CASSISPDRGPLKGTEAFF
>NA|TRBJ2-3|TRBV18|TRBD2
TGTGCCAGCTCTCCGGGACTAGCGGGAGGCACAGATACGCAGTATTTT
CASSPGLAGGTDTQYF
>NA|TRBJ2-2|TRBV7-9|TRBD2
TGTGCCAGCTCGGTCCTAGCGGGAGATGTGGGCGGGGAGCTGTTTTTT
CASSVLAGDVGGELFF